Listed below are T cell receptor beta chains from one sample, sequenced in a study of T-cell reconstitution after alpha-beta-depleted transplantation in children. TCRdb reprocessed the PCR reads with MiXCR, giving one entry per CDR3 protein. The sample carries about 580,000 distinct CDR3 sequences, roughly a quarter recorded once. This sample comprised PBMCs, obtained before TCRalphabeta/CD19-depleted stem cell transplant. The source of these receptors is a boy in the first two years of life with Wiskott-Aldrich syndrome, due to receive a stem cell transplant. Each CDR3 is given with its conserved first and last residue. D genes are given only for firm matches. Clone size appears in some rows only: once, few, many, or a class for an expanded clone.

j_call d_call v_call clone_size cdr3_nt cdr3_aa
TRBJ2-2 . TRBV20-1 . TGCAGTGCTAGGGGACTGGGAAACACCGGGGAGCTGTTTTTT CSARGLGNTGELFF
TRBJ2-3 . TRBV27 few TGTGCCAGCAGTTCAAAGGGAGCTAGCACAGATACGCAGTATTTT CASSSKGASTDTQYF
TRBJ2-1 . TRBV29-1 few TGCAGCGTTGACGTTTTGGCAGTCTCCTACAATGAGCAGTTCTTC CSVDVLAVSYNEQFF
TRBJ2-5 . TRBV29-1 . TGCAGCGTCTCAGGGATTTTTGGAGAGACCCAGTACTTC CSVSGIFGETQYF
TRBJ2-3 . TRBV3-1 . TGTGCCAGCTCGAACCCCGGAGGGCCCGGCAGGGATACGCAGTATTTT CASSNPGGPGRDTQYF
TRBJ2-3 TRBD2 TRBV4-2 few TGTGCCAGCAGCCTTAGCGGGAGCGAAGATACGCAGTATTTT CASSLSGSEDTQYF
TRBJ2-2 . TRBV5-1 few TGCGCCAGCAGCTTGGCCAGTGATGGATACACCGGGGAGCTGTTTTTT CASSLASDGYTGELFF
TRBJ1-1 . TRBV27 few TGTGCCAGCAGTTTAAAGGGAACTGAAGCTTTCTTT CASSLKGTEAFF
TRBJ2-2 . TRBV5-1 . TGCGCCAGCAGCTTTAGAGGGTCCAGAGGGGAGCTGTTTTTT CASSFRGSRGELFF
TRBJ1-2 . TRBV15 . TGTGCCACCAGCAGAGATGTAAGGACAGCGCTGCCCTATGGCTACACCTTC CATSRDVRTALPYGYTF
TRBJ1-6 TRBD1 TRBV12-3/TRBV12-4 . TGTGCCAGCACCCAGGGGGGGTCGGGAGCCCTCCACTTT CASTQGGSGALHF
TRBJ2-1 . TRBV29-1 few TGCAGCGTTGAACGCCAGGAAGATGAGCAGTTCTTC CSVERQEDEQFF
TRBJ1-2 . TRBV10-3 . TGTGCCATCAGTGTACAGCCAAACTATGGCTACACCTTC CAISVQPNYGYTF
TRBJ2-3 TRBD2 TRBV18 . TGTGCCAGCTCACCAAGACTAGCGGGAGATACGCAGTATTTT CASSPRLAGDTQYF
TRBJ2-1 TRBD2 TRBV5-6 . TGTGCCAGCAGCTTGGTAGCGGGAGTTGGCGTAGGTAATGAGCAGTTCTTC CASSLVAGVGVGNEQFF
TRBJ2-5 . TRBV29-1 . TGCAGCGTTAGCCCACCACAGCCCAGAGAGACCCAGTACTTC CSVSPPQPRETQYF
TRBJ2-3 TRBD2 TRBV9 . TGTGCCAGCAGCGTAGGCGGGAGGGCCGGAGATACGCAGTATTTT CASSVGGRAGDTQYF
TRBJ2-5 . TRBV5-6 . TGTGCCAGCAGTCGGGACTTAACAATGGAGACCCAGTACTTC CASSRDLTMETQYF
TRBJ2-1 . TRBV6-2/TRBV6-3 . TGTGCCAGCAGTTACTCTCAGGGGATAGGTGAGCAGTTCTTC CASSYSQGIGEQFF
TRBJ2-2 . TRBV5-1 few TGCGCCAGCAGCAAAGATGTAGGCTTCGCGAACACCGGGGAGCTGTTTTTT CASSKDVGFANTGELFF
TRBJ2-4 TRBD2 TRBV20-1 . TGCAGTGCTAGAGATAGGGTAGCGGGACGTCAGTACTTC CSARDRVAGRQYF
TRBJ2-6 . TRBV6-1 . TGTGCCACCTCGAGTTGGGGGGCCAACGTCCTGACTTTC CATSSWGANVLTF
TRBJ2-3 . TRBV12-3/TRBV12-4 few TGTGCCAGCAGTCAACACCAGGGGGAGGGTACGCAGTATTTT CASSQHQGEGTQYF
TRBJ2-1 . TRBV5-1 . TGCGCCAGCAGGGAGGTCTTTATGAGGGTCTCGTACAATGAGCAGTTCTTC CASREVFMRVSYNEQFF
TRBJ2-3 TRBD1 TRBV12-5 few TGTGCTAGTGGCCGAGGGACAGGGCGCACAGATACGCAGTATTTT CASGRGTGRTDTQYF
TRBJ2-6 TRBD1 TRBV5-1 few TGCGCCAGCGGACAGGTCTCCTCTGGGGCCAACGTCCTGACTTTC CASGQVSSGANVLTF
TRBJ2-1 TRBD2 TRBV15 . TGTGCCACCAGCAGAGCCCCGGGTAGCGGGAGCTCCTACAATGAGCAGTTCTTC CATSRAPGSGSSYNEQFF
TRBJ2-1 . TRBV6-1 few TGTGCCAGCAGTGAAGGGCAGGTGTACAATGAGCAGTTCTTC CASSEGQVYNEQFF
TRBJ2-7 . TRBV28 . TGTGCCAGCCGCAGGGGAAGGGGCTACGAGCAGTACTTC CASRRGRGYEQYF
TRBJ2-1 . TRBV20-1 . TGCAGTGCTAATCACGACAATGAGCAGTTCTTC CSANHDNEQFF
TRBJ2-5 . TRBV20-1 . TGCAGTGCTAGGCCAGACCAAGAGACCCAGTACTTC CSARPDQETQYF
TRBJ1-6 . TRBV18 . TGTGCCAGCTCTCCAACGGCGTGGAGGGGCCGGGGTAATTCACCCCTCCACTTT CASSPTAWRGRGNSPLHF
TRBJ1-5 . TRBV20-1 . TGCTGTGCGGGCACAGGGCTATTGAACAATCAGCCCCAGCATTTT CCAGTGLLNNQPQHF
TRBJ1-2 TRBD1 TRBV28 few TGTGCCAGCCTGGGACAGAACTATGGCTACACCTTC CASLGQNYGYTF
TRBJ2-7 TRBD2 TRBV7-2 . TGTGCCAGCACCCAGGGTGGGAGGGCCACTTACGAGCAGTACTTC CASTQGGRATYEQYF
TRBJ2-5 . TRBV29-1 . TGCAGCGTTTGGGTAGAGACCCAGTACTTC CSVWVETQYF
TRBJ1-6 . TRBV27 few TGTGCCAGCAGTTTATCGGCCGGTCCCCTCCACTTT CASSLSAGPLHF
TRBJ2-2 TRBD2 TRBV6-2/TRBV6-3 few TGTGCCAGCAGTTATACTAGGGGACTAGCGGGAGTCGAGGACACCGGGGAGCTGTTTTTT CASSYTRGLAGVEDTGELFF
TRBJ2-1 . TRBV7-2 few TGTGCCAGCAGCTTAGCTAACCGGGACTTTTACAATGAGCAGTTCTTC CASSLANRDFYNEQFF
TRBJ2-7 . TRBV5-1 few TGCGCCAGCAGCTTGACTACAGGAATTTATGAGCAGTACTTC CASSLTTGIYEQYF
TRBJ2-1 . TRBV5-1 . TGCGCCAGCAGCTTGGTCCCCTCCTCCGAACGGGTAAACTACAATGAGCAGTTCTTC CASSLVPSSERVNYNEQFF
TRBJ1-5 . TRBV20-1 few TGCAGTGCGGGCCGCCCCGGGGTTAGCAATCAGCCCCAGCATTTT CSAGRPGVSNQPQHF
TRBJ1-2 TRBD1 TRBV27 . TGTGCCAGCACCCAAAACCGCCGGGACAGGGGCCGTCATGGCTACACCTTC CASTQNRRDRGRHGYTF
TRBJ2-2 TRBD2 TRBV5-1 few TGCGCCAGCAGCTACAAGGGACTACCGACCGGGGAGCTGTTTTTT CASSYKGLPTGELFF